Sequencing of this T cell receptor (beta chain) was carried out in a study of blood T cell repertoires in COVID-19. Assay: immunoSEQ multiplex PCR; the TCRdb copy retains only in-frame clones and omits some. The profile shows about 160,000 clones, 75% to 85% of them singletons. This clone appeared once. V was trimmed by 4 bases and J by 5 bases, leaving 11 bases between them. Germline V gene lookup returns CDR1 LGHNA and CDR2 YSLEER. The CDR3 covers 14 residues. Material: peripheral blood. The rearrangement uses TRBV4-3 and TRBJ2-2; TRBD2 might be the D (5 bases). This TCR was recovered from a human donor in a cohort sampled during active COVID-19. The CDR3 loop is CASSPPGETGELFF. CDR3 bases: TGCGCCAGCAGCCCCCCCGGGGAAACCGGGGAGCTGTTTTTT.